Presented here are 11 T cell receptor beta chains from one specimen sequenced in a study of shared clonotypes between healthy human individuals. The method was immunoSEQ multiplex PCR; TCRdb's version includes in-frame clones alone and lacks a portion of them. The sample contains around 1,900,000 clones, about 94% of which appear only once. CD45RO-negative, CCR7-selected cells formed the naive CD8 fraction, which excluded terminally differentiated effector memory CD45RA+ cells. The specimen was naive CD8+ T cells from PBMCs. The receptors were gathered from a man aged 18 to 30 in good health. Some clones in this sample may be carry-over from other donors' samples.

The chain employs TRBV30 and TRBJ1-6; 8 positions agree with TRBD1. This CDR3 contains 13 residues. Trimming took 5 bases from V and 9 from J; bases not matched to a gene: 6. CDR1 is GTSNPN and CDR2 is SVGIG in the germline V gene (reference sequence). CDR3 residues: CAWGGTGGSPLHF. The CDR3 nucleotides are TGTGCCTGGGGCGGGACAGGCGGTTCACCCCTCCACTTT.

V gene TRBV7-9 combines with J gene TRBJ2-5; possible D gene TRBD1, 6 bases. CDR1 and CDR2 from the germline V gene are SEHNR and FQNEAQ (reference sequence). The CDR3 length is 15 residues. V gave up 5 bases and J gave up 5 bases, with 18 bases separating them. The CDR3, as DNA: TGTGCCAGCAGCAGACAACAGGGCGCTTTGGAGACCCAGTACTTC. Its translation is CASSRQQGALETQYF.

The chain has TRBV4-2 and TRBJ2-7, with unresolved D. This CDR3 comprises 13 residues. Germline CDR1 is LGHNA and CDR2 is YNFKEQ. The V end was cut by 4 bases, the J end by 4 bases, with 11 bases between. The CDR3 DNA sequence: TGTGCCAGCAGCCCTGTCCTAGGGTACGAGCAGTACTTC. Its protein is CASSPVLGYEQYF.

To note about this clone: Other DNA sequences of this sample code for an identical CDR3. V is TRBV9 and J is TRBJ1-3, with 7 positions matching TRBD1. The CDR3 is made up of 16 amino acids. Germline CDR1 is SGDLS and CDR2 is YYNGEE. V was pared by 0 bases and J by 1 base, with 4 bases of the junction left unmatched. CDR3 sequence (DNA): TGTGCCAGCAGCGTAGAAGGGGGCCGGTCTGGAAACACCATATATTTT. Amino acid sequence: CASSVEGGRSGNTIYF.

The V and J genes are TRBV7-3 and TRBJ2-2, with D possibly TRBD2 on 6 matching bases. Germline V gene data show CDR1 as SGHTA and CDR2 as FQGTGA. The CDR3 sequence is 16 residues long. Trimming took off 6 bases at V and 4 bases at J, with 18 bases between the two ends. The CDR3 loop is CASRGEELDSTGELFF. In DNA, the CDR3 is TGTGCCAGCAGAGGGGAGGAGCTTGACTCCACCGGGGAGCTGTTTTTT.

For this clone: One end of the junction fails to match germline, which may point to a read error. The rearrangement links TRBV15 to TRBJ1-4; no clear D. Germline-derived CDR1 and CDR2 are LNHNV and YYDKDF (reference sequence). CDR3 length: 12 residues. The CDR3 DNA reads TGTGCCACCAGCAGAGGTGTAAGAAAAACTGTTTTT. Amino acids: CATSRGVRKTVF. The full variable domain, with the rest looked up from reference TRBV15 and TRBJ1-4, is DAMVIQNPRYQVTQFGKPVTLSCSQTLNHNVMYWYQQKSSQAPKLLFHYYDKDFNNEADTPDNFQSRRPNTSFCFLDIRSPGLGDTAMYLCATSRGVRKTVFGSGTQLSVL.

The J gene is TRBJ2-1, the V gene TRBV28; TRBD1 matches 9 bases. The CDR3 loop spans 21 amino acids. The germline gives CDR1 MDHEN, CDR2 SYDVKM. Trimming took 1 base from V and 3 from J; bases not matched to a gene: 19. As DNA, the CDR3 is TGTGCCAGCAGTTTATTGACAGGGGGAGAACAGCGGAGGAGGGACTACAATGAGCAGTTCTTC. This codes for CASSLLTGGEQRRRDYNEQFF.

In its sample, this clone was seen a few times. The chain joins TRBV10-3 to TRBJ1-5; D gene ambiguous. Germline CDR1 is ENHRY and CDR2 is SYGVKD. V lost 2 bases, J lost 4 bases, and 12 bases lay in between. The CDR3 is 15 amino acids. The CDR3 DNA reads TGTGCCATCAGTGAGGCTGGAGCCCTTAATCAGCCCCAGCATTTT. Amino acid sequence: CAISEAGALNQPQHF.

V and J are TRBV7-3 and TRBJ2-7; TRBD1 matches 8 bases. This CDR3 has 16 residues. Germline lookup yields CDR1 SGHTA and CDR2 FQGTGA. J was trimmed by 2 bases and V by 2 bases; bases with no gene match: 8. The CDR3 sequence: CASSLGAGQGTYEQYF. CDR3 coding DNA: TGTGCCAGCAGCTTAGGGGCTGGACAGGGCACCTACGAGCAGTACTTC.

The chain has TRBV7-9 and TRBJ2-1; TRBD2 agrees at 8 bases. Germline values: CDR1 SEHNR, CDR2 FQNEAQ (reference sequence). J was trimmed by 5 bases and V by 0 bases; bases with no gene match: 6. CDR3 length equals 16 residues. CDR3 coding DNA: TGTGCCAGCAGCTTAGCGGGTCCGGGACTAGACAATGAGCAGTTCTTC. Translated: CASSLAGPGLDNEQFF.

The rearrangement links TRBV6-5 to TRBJ2-5, with D possibly being TRBD2 (6 bases). Germline CDR1 MNHEY, CDR2 SVGAGI. The CDR3 is 16 amino acids. Deletions cut 0 bases from V and 5 bases from J, with 16 bases between. The CDR3 sequence: CASSYSKGLALETQYF. CDR3 DNA: TGTGCCAGCAGTTACTCGAAAGGCCTAGCGCTTGAGACCCAGTACTTC.